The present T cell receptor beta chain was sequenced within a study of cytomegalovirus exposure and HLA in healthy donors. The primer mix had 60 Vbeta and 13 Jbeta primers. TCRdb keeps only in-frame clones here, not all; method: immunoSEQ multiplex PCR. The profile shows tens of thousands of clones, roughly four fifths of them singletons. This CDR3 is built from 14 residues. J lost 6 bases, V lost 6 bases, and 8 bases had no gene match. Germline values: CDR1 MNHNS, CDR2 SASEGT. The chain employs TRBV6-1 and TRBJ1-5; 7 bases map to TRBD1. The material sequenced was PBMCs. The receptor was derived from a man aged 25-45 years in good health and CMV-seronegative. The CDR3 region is CASSSQGVVQPQHF. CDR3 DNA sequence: TGTGCCAGCAGCTCCCAGGGGGTCGTTCAGCCCCAGCATTTT.